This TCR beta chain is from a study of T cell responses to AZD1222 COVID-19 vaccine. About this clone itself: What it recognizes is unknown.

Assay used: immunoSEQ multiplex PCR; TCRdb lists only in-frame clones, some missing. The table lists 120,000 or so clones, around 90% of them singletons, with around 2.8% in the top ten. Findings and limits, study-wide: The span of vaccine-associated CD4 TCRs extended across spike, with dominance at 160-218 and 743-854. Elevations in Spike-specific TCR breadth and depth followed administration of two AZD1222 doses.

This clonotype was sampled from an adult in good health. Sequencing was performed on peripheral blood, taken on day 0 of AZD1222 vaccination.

CDR3 nucleotide sequence: TGCAGCGTTGAGAGGCGGGGACTAGCGGGAAGTGGAGAGCAGTTCTTC. Encoded protein: CSVERRGLAGSGEQFF. The V and J genes are TRBV29-1 and TRBJ2-1, with TRBD2 identical over 13 bases. The CDR3 runs 16 residues. The V gene end was trimmed by 3 bases and the J gene end by 10 bases; junction bases not matched to a gene: 12. Looked up from germline, CDR1 is SQVTM and CDR2 is ANQGSEA.